This T cell receptor beta chain was retrieved from a study of identical twins. Study results and limitations: It was possible that invariant MAIT and iNKT cells partly confounded the zero-insertion analyses. Without tracking the same donors, conclusions rested on cross-sectional statistical analysis.

Unique molecular identifiers were present on cDNA, and template switching added a universal primer site. MiXCR, run by TCRdb on the 5' RACE reads, gives a single entry per CDR3 protein. The sample consists of hundreds of thousands of distinct CDR3 sequences, 9% to 15% of them appearing once. This clonotype was detected only a few times. What it recognizes is unknown. Trimming removed 2 bases from V and 9 bases from J; junction bases left unmatched: 7. Germline CDR1 ENHRY, CDR2 SYGVKD. This CDR3 has 13 residues. These same records also appear under a second study, on yellow fever vaccine responses in identical twins. From that paper: Each twin's T cell response to the vaccine was reported to look partly convergent and partly personalized.

This chain links TRBV10-3 with TRBJ2-7; 7 bases align to TRBD2. The TCR was taken from a woman aged 18-30 years in good health. The sequencing sample was made of PBMCs. Written as DNA, the CDR3 is TGTGCCATCAGTGAGCGCGAGTCGGGGGGGCAGTACGTC. Its translation is CAISERESGGQYV.